This T cell receptor (beta chain) comes out of a study of lymphopenia after photon versus proton radiotherapy. Findings of the study overall: In patients who died, overall survival fell as post-nadir TCR diversity dropped more. Authors raise, but do not show, better survival with proton therapy. Post-nadir diversity loss with photons came from oligoclonal expansion, particularly CD8+ Temra cells.

In the case of this clone: Its antigen is unknown.

Repertoires were generated with immunoSEQ multiplex PCR, while TCRdb's copy carries only in-frame clones and drops some. The table has 60,000 to 75,000 clones, 87% seen once. This CDR3 is 14 amino acids long. The V gene's germline CDR1 is SGHNT and CDR2 YENEEA. V was clipped by 6 bases and J by 3 bases, with 14 bases between them. Sequenced material: peripheral blood, taken from a patient treated with proton-based radiotherapy. The chain recombines TRBV11-3 with TRBJ2-5; TRBD2 is a possible D gene (5 bases). The sequence was collected from a man older than 75 with esophageal cancer. The CDR3 sequence is CASRYVRGEETQYF. The CDR3 bases are TGTGCCAGCAGATACGTACGGGGTGAAGAGACCCAGTACTTC. Using reference TRBV11-3 and TRBJ2-5 for the parts outside the CDR3, the full variable domain is EAGVVQSPRYKIIEKKQPVAFWCNPISGHNTLYWYLQNLGQGPELLIRYENEEAVDDSQLPKDRFSAERLKGVDSTLKIQPAELGDSAVYLCASRYVRGEETQYFGPGTRLLVL.